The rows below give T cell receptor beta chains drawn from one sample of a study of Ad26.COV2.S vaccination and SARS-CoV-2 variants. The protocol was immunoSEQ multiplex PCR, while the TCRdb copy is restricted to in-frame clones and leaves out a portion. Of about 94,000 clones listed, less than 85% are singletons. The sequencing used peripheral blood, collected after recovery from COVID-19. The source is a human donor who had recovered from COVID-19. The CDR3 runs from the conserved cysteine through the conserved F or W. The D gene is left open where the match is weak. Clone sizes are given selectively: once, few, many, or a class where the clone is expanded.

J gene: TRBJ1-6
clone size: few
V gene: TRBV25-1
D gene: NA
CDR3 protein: CASSVTRVNSPLHF
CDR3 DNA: TGTGCCAGCAGTGTTACCAGGGTCAATTCACCCCTCCACTTT

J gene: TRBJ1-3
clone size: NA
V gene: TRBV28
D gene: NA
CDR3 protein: CASSSSVGNTIYF
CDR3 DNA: TGTGCCAGCAGTTCCTCCGTGGGAAACACCATATATTTT

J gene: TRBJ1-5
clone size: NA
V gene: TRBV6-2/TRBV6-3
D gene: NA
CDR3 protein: CASSSGGESNQPQHF
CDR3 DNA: TGTGCCAGCAGTTCGGGGGGGGAGAGCAATCAGCCCCAGCATTTT

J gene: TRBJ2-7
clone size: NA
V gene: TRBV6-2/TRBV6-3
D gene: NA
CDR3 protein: CASSRPGSYYEQYF
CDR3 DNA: TGTGCCAGCAGCCGACCCGGGAGTTACTACGAGCAGTACTTC

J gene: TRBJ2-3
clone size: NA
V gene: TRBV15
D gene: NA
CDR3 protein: CATSREGTRIRSGTQYF
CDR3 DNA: TGTGCCACCAGCAGAGAAGGGACCCGAATTAGAAGTGGTACGCAGTATTTT

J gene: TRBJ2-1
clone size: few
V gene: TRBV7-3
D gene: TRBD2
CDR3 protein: CASSLTNGRGYNEQFF
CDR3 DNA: TGTGCCAGCAGCTTAACGAACGGGAGGGGTTACAATGAGCAGTTCTTC

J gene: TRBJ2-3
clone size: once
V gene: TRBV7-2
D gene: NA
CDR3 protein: CASSTPRDIPAQGTDTQYF
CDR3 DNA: TGTGCCAGCAGCACCCCACGGGATATTCCCGCTCAGGGCACAGATACGCAGTATTTT

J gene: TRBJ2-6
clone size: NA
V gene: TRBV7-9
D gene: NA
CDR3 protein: CASSLTASGANVLTF
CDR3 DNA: TGTGCCAGCAGCTTGACAGCCTCCGGGGCCAACGTCCTGACTTTC

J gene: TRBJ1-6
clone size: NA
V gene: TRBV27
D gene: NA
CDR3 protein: CASSPIGAGLNSPLHF
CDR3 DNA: TGTGCCAGCAGTCCTATAGGGGCAGGGCTTAATTCACCCCTCCACTTT

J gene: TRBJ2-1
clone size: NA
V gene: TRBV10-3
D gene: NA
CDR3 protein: CAIRAFTGNNEQFF
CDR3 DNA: TGTGCCATCAGAGCTTTTACGGGGAACAATGAGCAGTTCTTC

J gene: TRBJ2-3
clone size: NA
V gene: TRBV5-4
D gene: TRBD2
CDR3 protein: CASRGETSGRTDTQYF
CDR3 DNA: TGTGCCAGCAGGGGGGAGACTAGCGGGAGGACAGATACGCAGTATTTT

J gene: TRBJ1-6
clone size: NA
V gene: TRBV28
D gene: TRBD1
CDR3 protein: CAGNYDRGSSPLHF
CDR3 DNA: TGTGCCGGCAACTACGACAGGGGGTCTTCACCCCTCCACTTT

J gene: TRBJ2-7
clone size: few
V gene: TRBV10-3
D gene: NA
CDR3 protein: CAISESYYEQYF
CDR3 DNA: TGTGCCATCAGTGAGTCTTACTACGAGCAGTACTTC

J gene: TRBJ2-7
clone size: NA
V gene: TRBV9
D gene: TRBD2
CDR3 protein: CASSDGLAGVKEQYF
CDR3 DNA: TGTGCCAGCAGCGACGGACTAGCGGGAGTAAAAGAGCAGTACTTC

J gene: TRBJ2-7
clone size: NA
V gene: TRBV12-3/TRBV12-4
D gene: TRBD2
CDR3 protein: CASSFSGSSSYF
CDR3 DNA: TGTGCCAGCAGTTTCAGCGGGAGCTCCTCTTACTTC

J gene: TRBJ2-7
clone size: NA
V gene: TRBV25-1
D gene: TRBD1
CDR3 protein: CASSQLHRTGPNEQYF
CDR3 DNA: TGTGCCAGCAGTCAATTACACAGGACAGGACCCAACGAGCAGTACTTC

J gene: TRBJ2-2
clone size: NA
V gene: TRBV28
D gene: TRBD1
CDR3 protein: CASRRQGPTGELFF
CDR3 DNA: TGTGCCAGCAGGCGACAGGGCCCCACCGGGGAGCTGTTTTTT

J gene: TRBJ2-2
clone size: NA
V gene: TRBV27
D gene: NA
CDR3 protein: CASKTSHTGELFF
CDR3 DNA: TGTGCCAGCAAAACTAGTCACACCGGGGAGCTGTTTTTT

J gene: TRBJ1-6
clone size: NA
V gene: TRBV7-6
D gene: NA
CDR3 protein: CAGSFSRLRGHSPLHF
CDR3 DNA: TGTGCCGGCAGCTTTTCTAGGCTCAGGGGTCATTCACCCCTCCACTTT

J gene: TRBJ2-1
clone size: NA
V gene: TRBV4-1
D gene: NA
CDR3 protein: CASSPEFKRDTRNNEQFF
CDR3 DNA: TGCGCCAGCAGCCCTGAATTCAAGCGGGACACGAGAAACAATGAGCAGTTCTTC

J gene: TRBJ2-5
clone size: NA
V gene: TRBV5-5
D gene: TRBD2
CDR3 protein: CASSRTGGRGETQYF
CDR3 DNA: TGTGCCAGCAGCCGCACTGGCGGGAGAGGAGAGACCCAGTACTTC

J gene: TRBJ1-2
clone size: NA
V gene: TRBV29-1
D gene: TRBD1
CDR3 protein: CSVGQGYGYTF
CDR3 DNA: TGCAGCGTGGGACAGGGTTATGGCTACACCTTC

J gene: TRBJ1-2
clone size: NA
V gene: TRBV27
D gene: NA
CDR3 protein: CASSPRGGYGYTF
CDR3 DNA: TGTGCCAGCAGCCCCCGGGGTGGCTATGGCTACACCTTC

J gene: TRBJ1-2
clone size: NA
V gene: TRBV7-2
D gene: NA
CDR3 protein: CASSGEGGPGLYGYTF
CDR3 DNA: TGTGCCAGCAGCGGAGAAGGCGGGCCGGGTCTGTATGGCTACACCTTC

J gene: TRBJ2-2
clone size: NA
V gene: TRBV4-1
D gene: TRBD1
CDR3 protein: CASSDRGNTGELFF
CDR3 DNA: TGCGCCAGCAGCGACAGGGGAAACACCGGGGAGCTGTTTTTT

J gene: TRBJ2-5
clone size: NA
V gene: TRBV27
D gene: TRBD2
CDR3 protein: CASSLNSGLAVETQYF
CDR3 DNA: TGTGCCAGCAGTTTAAATTCGGGACTAGCCGTGGAGACCCAGTACTTC

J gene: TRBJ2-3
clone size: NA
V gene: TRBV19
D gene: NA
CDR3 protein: CASSNRGTTDTQYF
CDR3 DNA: TGTGCCAGTAGTAACCGAGGAACGACAGATACGCAGTATTTT

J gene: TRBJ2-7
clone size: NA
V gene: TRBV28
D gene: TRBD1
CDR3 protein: CASRGQGEYEQYF
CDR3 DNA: TGTGCCAGCAGAGGACAGGGGGAGTACGAGCAGTACTTC

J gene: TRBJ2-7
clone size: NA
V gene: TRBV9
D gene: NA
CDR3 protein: CASSGQTRDPVHEQYF
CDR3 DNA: TGTGCCAGCAGCGGACAAACCCGGGACCCAGTCCACGAGCAGTACTTC

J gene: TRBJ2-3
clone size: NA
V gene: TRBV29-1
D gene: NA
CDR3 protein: CSVGDTDTQYF
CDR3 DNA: TGCAGCGTTGGGGACACAGATACGCAGTATTTT

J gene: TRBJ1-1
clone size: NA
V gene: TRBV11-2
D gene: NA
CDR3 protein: CASSLSRLGRMNTEAFF
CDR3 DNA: TGTGCCAGCAGCTTAAGCAGACTGGGCCGTATGAACACTGAAGCTTTCTTT

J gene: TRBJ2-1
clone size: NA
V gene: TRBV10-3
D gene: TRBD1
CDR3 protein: CAISESTGGQFF
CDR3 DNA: TGTGCCATCAGTGAGTCGACAGGGGGGCAGTTCTTC

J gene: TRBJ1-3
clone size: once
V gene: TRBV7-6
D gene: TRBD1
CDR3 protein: CASSFSGQGGGNTIYF
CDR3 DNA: TGTGCCAGCAGCTTTTCGGGACAGGGTGGAGGAAACACCATATATTTT